This entry concerns a single TCR beta chain. Its antigen is unknown. TCR beta VDJ and CDR3 profiles were obtained from a genomic DNA template. Each CDR3 protein gets one entry after TCRdb re-called the reads with MiXCR. The table shows 190,000 or so distinct CDR3 sequences, with approximately 48% occurring only once. This record comes from a study of CD8+CD57+ T cells in acquired aplastic anemia. The wider study: The sorted CD4+ and CD8+ cells yielded an average about 3.5 ug of DNA. Study results and caveats: Patients shared approximately 30 CD8+ CDR3 sequences with controls.

Individuals selected for sequencing had exhibited CD8+CD57+ cell expansion on flow cytometry. Receipt of therapy had not occurred in any patient by the time of blood sampling. Germline CDR1 is SGHTA and CDR2 is FQGNSA. The V gene end was trimmed by 3 bases and the J gene end by 5 bases; junction bases not matched to a gene: 1. CDR3 length: 13 amino acids. The chain recombines TRBV7-2 with TRBJ2-5; 9 bases map to TRBD1. The sample taken for sequencing was sorted CD4+, CD8+, or CD8+CD57+ T cells (not recorded which) from PBMCs. The source is a human donor with aplastic anemia. Here the CDR3 DNA reads TGTGCCAGCAGCTTGGACAGGGGTGAGACCCAGTACTTC. Translated, it gives CASSLDRGETQYF.